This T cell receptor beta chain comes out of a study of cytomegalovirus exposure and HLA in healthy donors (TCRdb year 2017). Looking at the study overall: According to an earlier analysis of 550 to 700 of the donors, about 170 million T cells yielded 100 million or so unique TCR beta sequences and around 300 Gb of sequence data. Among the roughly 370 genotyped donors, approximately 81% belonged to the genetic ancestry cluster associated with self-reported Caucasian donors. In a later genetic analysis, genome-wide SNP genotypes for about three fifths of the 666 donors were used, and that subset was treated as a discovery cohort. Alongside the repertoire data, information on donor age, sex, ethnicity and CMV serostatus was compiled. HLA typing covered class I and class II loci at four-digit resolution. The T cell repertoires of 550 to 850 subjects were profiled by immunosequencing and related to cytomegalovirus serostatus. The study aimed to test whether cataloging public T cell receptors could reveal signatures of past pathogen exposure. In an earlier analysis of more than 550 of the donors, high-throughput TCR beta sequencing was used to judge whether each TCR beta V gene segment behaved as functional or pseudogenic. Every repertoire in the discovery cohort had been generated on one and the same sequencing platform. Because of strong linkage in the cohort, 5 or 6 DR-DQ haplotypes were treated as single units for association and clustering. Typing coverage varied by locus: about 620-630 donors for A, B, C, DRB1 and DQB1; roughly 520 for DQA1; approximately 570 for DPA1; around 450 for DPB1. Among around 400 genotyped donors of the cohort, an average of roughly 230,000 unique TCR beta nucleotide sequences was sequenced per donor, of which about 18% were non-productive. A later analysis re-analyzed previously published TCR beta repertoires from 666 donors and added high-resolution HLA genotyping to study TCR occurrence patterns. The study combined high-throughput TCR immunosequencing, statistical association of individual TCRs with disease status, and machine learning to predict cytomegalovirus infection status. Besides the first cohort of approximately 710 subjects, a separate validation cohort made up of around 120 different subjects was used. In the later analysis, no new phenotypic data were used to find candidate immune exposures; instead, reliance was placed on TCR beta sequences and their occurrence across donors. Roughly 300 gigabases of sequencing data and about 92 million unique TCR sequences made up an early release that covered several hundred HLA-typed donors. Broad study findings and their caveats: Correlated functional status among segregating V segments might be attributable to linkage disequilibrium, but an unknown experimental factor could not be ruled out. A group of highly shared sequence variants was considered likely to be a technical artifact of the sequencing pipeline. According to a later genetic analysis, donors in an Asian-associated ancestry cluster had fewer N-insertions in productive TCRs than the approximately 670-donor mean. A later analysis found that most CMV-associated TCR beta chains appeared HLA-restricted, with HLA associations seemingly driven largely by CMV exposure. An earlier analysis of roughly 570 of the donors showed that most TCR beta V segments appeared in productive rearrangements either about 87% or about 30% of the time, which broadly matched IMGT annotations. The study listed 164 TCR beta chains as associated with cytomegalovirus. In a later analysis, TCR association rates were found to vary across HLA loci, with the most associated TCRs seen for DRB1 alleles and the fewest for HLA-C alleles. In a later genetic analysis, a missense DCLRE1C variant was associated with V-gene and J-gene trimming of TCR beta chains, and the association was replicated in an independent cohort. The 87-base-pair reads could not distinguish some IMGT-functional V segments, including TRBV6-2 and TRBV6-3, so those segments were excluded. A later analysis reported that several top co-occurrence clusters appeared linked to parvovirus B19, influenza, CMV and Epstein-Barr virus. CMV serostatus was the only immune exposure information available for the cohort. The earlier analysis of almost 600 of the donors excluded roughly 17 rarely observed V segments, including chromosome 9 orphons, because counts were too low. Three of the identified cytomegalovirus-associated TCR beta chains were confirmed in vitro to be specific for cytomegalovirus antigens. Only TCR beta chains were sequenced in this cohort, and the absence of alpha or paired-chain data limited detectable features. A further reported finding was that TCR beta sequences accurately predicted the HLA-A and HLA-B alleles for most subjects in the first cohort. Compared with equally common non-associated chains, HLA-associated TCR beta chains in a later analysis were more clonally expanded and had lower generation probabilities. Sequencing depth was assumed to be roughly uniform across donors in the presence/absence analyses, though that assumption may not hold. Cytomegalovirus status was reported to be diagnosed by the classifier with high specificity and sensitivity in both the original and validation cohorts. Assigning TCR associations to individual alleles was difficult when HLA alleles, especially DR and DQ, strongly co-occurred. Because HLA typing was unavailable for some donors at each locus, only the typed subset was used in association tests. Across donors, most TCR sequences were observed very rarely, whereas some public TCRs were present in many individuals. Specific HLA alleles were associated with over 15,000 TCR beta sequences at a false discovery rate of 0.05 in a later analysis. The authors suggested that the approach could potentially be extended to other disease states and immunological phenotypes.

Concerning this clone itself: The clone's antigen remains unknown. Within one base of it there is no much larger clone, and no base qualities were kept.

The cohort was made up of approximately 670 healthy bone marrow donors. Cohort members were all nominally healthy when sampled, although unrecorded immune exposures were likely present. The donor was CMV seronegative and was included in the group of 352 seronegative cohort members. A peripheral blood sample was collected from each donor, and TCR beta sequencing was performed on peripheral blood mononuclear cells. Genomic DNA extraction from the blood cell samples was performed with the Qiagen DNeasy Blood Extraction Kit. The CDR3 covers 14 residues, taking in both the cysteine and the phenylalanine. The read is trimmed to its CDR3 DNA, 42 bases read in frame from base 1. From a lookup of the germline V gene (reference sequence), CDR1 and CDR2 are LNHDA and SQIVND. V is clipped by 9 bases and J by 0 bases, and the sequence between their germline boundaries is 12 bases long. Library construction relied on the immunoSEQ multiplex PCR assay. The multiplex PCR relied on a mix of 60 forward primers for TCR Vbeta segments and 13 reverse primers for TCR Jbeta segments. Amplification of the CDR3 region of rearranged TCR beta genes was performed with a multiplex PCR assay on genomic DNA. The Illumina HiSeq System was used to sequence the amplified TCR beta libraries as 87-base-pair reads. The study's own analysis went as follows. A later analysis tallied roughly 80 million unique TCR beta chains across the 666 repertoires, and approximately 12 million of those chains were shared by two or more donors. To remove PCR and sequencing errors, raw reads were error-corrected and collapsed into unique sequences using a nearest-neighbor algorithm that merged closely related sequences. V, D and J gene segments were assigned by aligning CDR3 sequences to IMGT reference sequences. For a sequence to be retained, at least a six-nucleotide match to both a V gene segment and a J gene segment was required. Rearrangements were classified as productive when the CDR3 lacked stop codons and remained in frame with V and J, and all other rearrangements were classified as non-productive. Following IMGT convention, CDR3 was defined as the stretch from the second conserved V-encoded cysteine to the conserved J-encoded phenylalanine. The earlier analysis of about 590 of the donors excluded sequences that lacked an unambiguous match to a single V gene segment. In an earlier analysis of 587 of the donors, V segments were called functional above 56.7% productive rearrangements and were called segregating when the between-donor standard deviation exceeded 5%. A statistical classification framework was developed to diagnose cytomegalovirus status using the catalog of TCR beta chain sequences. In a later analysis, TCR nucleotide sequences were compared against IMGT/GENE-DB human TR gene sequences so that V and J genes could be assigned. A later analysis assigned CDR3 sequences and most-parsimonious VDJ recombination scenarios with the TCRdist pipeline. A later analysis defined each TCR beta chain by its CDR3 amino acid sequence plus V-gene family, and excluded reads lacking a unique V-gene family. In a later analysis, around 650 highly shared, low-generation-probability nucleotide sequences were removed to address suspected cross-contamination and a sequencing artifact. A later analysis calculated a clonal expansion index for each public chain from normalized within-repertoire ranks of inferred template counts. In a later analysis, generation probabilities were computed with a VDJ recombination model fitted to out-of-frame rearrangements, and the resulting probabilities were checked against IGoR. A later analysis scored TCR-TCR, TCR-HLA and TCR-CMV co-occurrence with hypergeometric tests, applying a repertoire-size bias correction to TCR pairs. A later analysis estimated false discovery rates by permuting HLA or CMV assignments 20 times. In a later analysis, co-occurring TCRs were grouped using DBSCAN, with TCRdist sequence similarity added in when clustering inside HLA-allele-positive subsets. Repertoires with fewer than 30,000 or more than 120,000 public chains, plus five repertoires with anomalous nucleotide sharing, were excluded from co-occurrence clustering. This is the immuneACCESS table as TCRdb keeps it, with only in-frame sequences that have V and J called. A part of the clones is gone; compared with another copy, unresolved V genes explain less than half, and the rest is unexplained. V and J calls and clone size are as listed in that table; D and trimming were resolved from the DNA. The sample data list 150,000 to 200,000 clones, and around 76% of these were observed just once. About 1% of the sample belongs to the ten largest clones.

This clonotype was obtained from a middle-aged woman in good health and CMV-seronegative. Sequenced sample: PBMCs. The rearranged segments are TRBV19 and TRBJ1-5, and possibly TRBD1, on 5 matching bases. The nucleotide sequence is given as TGTGCCAGCACTGGGGGGTATAGCAATCAGCCCCAGCATTTT. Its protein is CASTGGYSNQPQHF.